This T cell receptor (beta chain) was observed in a study of cytomegalovirus exposure and HLA in healthy donors. Overall study: Early released data had around 88 million unique TCRs, all coming from HLA-typed donors. Study-wide points: In the analysis, some V segments, TRBV6-2 and TRBV6-3 included, were excluded as indistinguishable. The availability of immune exposure information extended only to CMV serostatus.

PCR involved 60 Vbeta and 13 Jbeta primers. Profiling relied on immunoSEQ multiplex PCR, and the TCRdb table lists in-frame clones only, not all of them. The data hold over 200,000 clones, with about 89% observed a single time. A note on this clone: No antigen is known for it.

The V gene lost 4 bases and the J gene lost 0 bases, with 12 bases spanning the gap. Germline lookup yields CDR1 SGHRS and CDR2 YFSETQ. This CDR3 spans 15 amino acids. Sequenced input: PBMCs. The rearrangement links TRBV5-1 to TRBJ2-3; D not certain. This clonotype was sampled from a woman aged 18-29 years in good health and CMV-seronegative. CDR3 loop: CASSRNSISTDTQYF. The CDR3 DNA reads TGCGCCAGCAGCAGGAACAGCATAAGCACAGATACGCAGTATTTT.